These 15 T cell receptor beta chains share one sample of origin, sequenced in a study of blood T cell repertoires in COVID-19. Generated by immunoSEQ multiplex PCR, the TCRdb table keeps only in-frame clones and is missing some. The sample yields some 460,000 clones, around 90% seen once. Sequenced sample: PBMCs or T cells enriched from blood (not recorded which). The receptors stem from a young woman who had recovered from COVID-19.

The chain carries TRBV3-1 (or the pseudogene TRBV3-2) and TRBJ1-5, with D unclear. Germline-derived CDR1 and CDR2 are LGHDT and YNNKEL (reference sequence). The CDR3 spans 15 residues. Trimming left V 4 bases short and J 7 bases short, with 17 bases between. The CDR3 spells CASSLSPFAGQPQHF. DNA for the CDR3: TGTGCCAGCAGCCTCTCGCCTTTTGCGGGGCAGCCCCAGCATTTT.

As for this clone: The same CDR3 arises from other DNA sequences in this sample as well. The chain carries TRBV28 and TRBJ1-6, with TRBD1 identical over 10 bases. The CDR3 is made up of 15 amino acids. The junction had 4 bases not matched to a gene; V was cut back by 4 bases and J by 7 bases. Germline V lookup: CDR1 MDHEN, CDR2 SYDVKM. CDR3 protein: CASSSPGQGNSPLHF. CDR3 sequence (DNA): TGTGCCAGCAGTTCGCCGGGACAGGGGAATTCACCCCTCCACTTT. Complete variable domain (other parts from reference TRBV28 and TRBJ1-6): DVKVTQSSRYLVKRTGEKVFLECVQDMDHENMFWYRQDPGLGLRLIYFSYDVKMKEKGDIPEGYSVSREKKERFSLILESASTNQTSMYLCASSSPGQGNSPLHFGNGTRLTVT.

The V and J genes are TRBV10-3 and TRBJ1-2; D may be TRBD1 (6 bases). CDR1 is ENHRY and CDR2 is SYGVKD in the germline V gene. This CDR3 has 14 residues. V lost 3 bases and J 8 bases, leaving 16 bases between the germline ends. CDR3 DNA sequence: TGTGCCATCAGTGATTATGGGGGCCCGGGGGGCTACACCTTC. As protein: CAISDYGGPGGYTF.

This clone appeared once. The V and J genes are TRBV5-1 and TRBJ1-2, with 10 bases lining up with TRBD1. This CDR3 has 16 amino acids. Germline V CDR1 and CDR2: SGHRS, YFSETQ. V shed 4 bases, J shed 8 bases, and the junction held 14 bases outside the gene matches. The CDR3 bases are TGCGCCAGCAGCCGAGGGACAGGGGAAGGACAGGACGGCTACACCTTC. This codes for CASSRGTGEGQDGYTF.

V gene TRBV5-1 combines with J gene TRBJ2-7; perhaps TRBD1 as D (6 bases). In germline, CDR1 is SGHRS, CDR2 YFSETQ. There are 15 residues in the CDR3. Trimming took 4 bases from V and 2 from J, leaving 16 bases between them. The DNA of the CDR3 is TGCGCCAGCAGCCCAGGGGACACGCTGACCTACGAGCAGTACTTC. Translating it yields CASSPGDTLTYEQYF.

V gene TRBV3-1 (or the pseudogene TRBV3-2) combines with J gene TRBJ2-7, with D possibly TRBD2 on 6 matching bases. V dropped 0 bases and J dropped 2 bases, with 14 bases sitting between them. Germline V gene lookup returns CDR1 LGHDT and CDR2 YNNKEL (reference sequence). The CDR3 totals 16 residues. The CDR3 bases are TGTGCCAGCAGCCAAGATATGGCGGGGTCACCCTACGAGCAGTACTTC. Its protein product is CASSQDMAGSPYEQYF.

The chain has TRBV27 and TRBJ1-5; possibly TRBD1 for D (6 bases). The CDR3 is 14 residues long. Germline V lookup: CDR1 MNHEY, CDR2 SMNVEV (reference sequence). V was pared by 3 bases and J by 4 bases, with 10 bases between. This CDR3 is CASSFRQENQPQHF. For the CDR3, the DNA is TGTGCCAGCAGTTTTAGACAGGAGAATCAGCCCCAGCATTTT.

CDR3 DNA: TGTGCCAGCAGTCCAAGGTGGGGACAGGGGGCGCGACACTATGGCTACACCTTC. It yields the protein CASSPRWGQGARHYGYTF. J is TRBJ1-2 and V is TRBV28; 12 bases are shared with TRBD1. Germline trimming cut 5 bases from V and 3 bases from J; bases unmatched to any gene: 13. Per germline, CDR1 MDHEN and CDR2 SYDVKM. This CDR3 spans 18 amino acids.

This chain joins TRBV7-3 and TRBJ2-1; D is possibly TRBD1 (5 bases). V lost 5 bases, J lost 2 bases, and 22 bases lay in between. The CDR3 spans 18 residues. The germline V gene has CDR1 SGHTA and CDR2 FQGTGA. CDR3 region: CASSPKPQGLIAYNEQFF. The CDR3 coding sequence is TGTGCCAGCAGCCCGAAGCCCCAGGGCCTAATAGCCTACAATGAGCAGTTCTTC.

The rearrangement links TRBV19 to TRBJ2-1, with TRBD2 matching 8 bases. CDR3 length equals 17 residues. Germline values: CDR1 LNHDA, CDR2 SQIVND (reference sequence). Trimming cost V 6 bases and J 7 bases; bases outside gene matches: 17. The CDR3: CASSQFFAGGRGNEQFF. For the CDR3, the DNA is TGTGCCAGTAGCCAGTTTTTTGCGGGGGGCCGGGGGAATGAGCAGTTCTTC.

This rearrangement joins TRBV5-4 to TRBJ2-6; D perhaps matches TRBD1 (6 bases). The CDR3 runs to 15 residues. V was shortened by 3 bases and J by 4 bases, with 11 bases between the two germline ends. From germline, CDR1 is SGHNT and CDR2 YYREEE (reference sequence). The CDR3 here is CASSSTGSGANVLTF. The CDR3 nucleotides read TGTGCCAGCAGCTCCACAGGGTCCGGGGCCAACGTCCTGACTTTC.

The V gene is TRBV5-6, the J gene TRBJ1-1; a weak D match, TRBD1 (6 bases). V lost 4 bases, J lost 0 bases, and 19 bases lay in between. CDR3 size: 17 residues. Per germline, CDR1 SGHDT and CDR2 YYEEEE. CDR3 sequence (DNA): TGTGCCAGCAGCGCCCGGGGGGCCGGGGGTATGAACACTGAAGCTTTCTTT. This translates into CASSARGAGGMNTEAFF.

The gene calls are TRBV7-9 and TRBJ1-6, with no clear D. V gave up 4 bases and J gave up 10 bases, with 23 bases separating them. This CDR3 region has 17 residues. Germline V gives CDR1 SEHNR, CDR2 FQNEAQ (reference sequence). The CDR3 is CASSSAGSHEFESPLHF. Here the CDR3 DNA reads TGTGCCAGCAGCTCCGCAGGCTCCCACGAGTTTGAATCACCCCTCCACTTT.

This clone was counted a single time. CDR3 DNA sequence: TGCGCCAGCAGCCAAGAACGGCGGTTGGAGAGCACTGAAGCTTTCTTT. This translates into CASSQERRLESTEAFF. The chain is built from TRBV4-1 and TRBJ1-1, with D unclear. Germline values: CDR1 MGHRA, CDR2 YSYEKL. The length of the CDR3 is 16 residues. Between the trimmed V and J ends, which lost 0 bases and 4 bases, there was a span of 15 bases.

The chain combines TRBV5-1 with TRBJ1-6, with a weak D call TRBD1 (6 bases). Between the trimmed V and J ends, which lost 4 bases and 4 bases, there was a span of 15 bases. Germline-derived CDR1 and CDR2 are SGHRS and YFSETQ. The CDR3 loop spans 16 amino acids. CDR3 sequence: CASSPHQGRYNSPLHF. CDR3 DNA: TGCGCCAGCAGCCCGCACCAGGGGAGATATAATTCACCCCTCCACTTT.